This TCR beta chain was captured in a study of regulatory T cells in long-lasting Graves disease. Building the TCR beta libraries relied on iRepertoire HTBI primers, and CDR3 regions underwent Arm-PCR. Each CDR3 protein gets one entry after TCRdb re-called the multiplex PCR reads with MiXCR. The data hold around 420,000 distinct CDR3 sequences, with about a sixth observed a single time. The CDR3 runs to 13 residues. Trimming removed 6 bases at V and 5 bases at J, with 13 bases between. The germline CDR1 and CDR2 sequences are SNHLY and FYNNEI. Time point of the sample: newly diagnosed GD, antithyroid drugs for less than 3 months. The TCR library was made from RNA extracted from PBMCs.

Material: peripheral blood mononuclear cells (PBMCs), obtained at new diagnosis, from a patient treated with antithyroid drugs. The gene calls are TRBV2 and TRBJ2-5; no reliable D call. The TCR was taken from a female donor with Graves disease. As DNA, the CDR3 is TGTGCCAGCAGGGGTCTAGGAGTGGAGACCCAGTACTTC. Protein: CASRGLGVETQYF.